This paragraph covers one T cell receptor (beta chain) sequence. Antigen unknown. Every donor was a healthy Caucasian. This CDR3 spans 15 amino acids. Germline V gene lookup returns CDR1 DFQATT and CDR2 SNEGSKA (reference sequence). Trimming removed 1 base at V and 4 bases at J, with 17 bases between. Unique molecular identifiers were in the cDNA, with template-switch universal primer binding. TCRdb independently ran MiXCR on the 5' RACE reads; one entry per CDR3 protein. This sample has 450,000 to 650,000 distinct CDR3 sequences, with around 15% found just once. The data stem from a study of identical twins. Study-level findings and limits: Cord blood beta clonotypes that were abundant carried fewer insertions, and memory repertoires showed no such trend. Out-of-frame alpha sequences that twins shared showed excess low generation probability.

The same data also went into a second study, on yellow fever vaccine responses in identical twins.

Sequencing input: CD4+ T cells sorted from blood. The TCR was taken from a woman between 18 and 30 years old in good health. This chain uses TRBV20-1 with TRBJ2-7; the D gene is possibly TRBD1 (6 bases). The CDR3 loop reads CSARVLVGGRYEQYF. The CDR3 DNA reads as TGCAGTGCTAGAGTTTTAGTAGGGGGTAGGTACGAGCAGTACTTC.